Listed below are T cell receptor beta chains from one sample, sequenced in a study of cytomegalovirus exposure and HLA in healthy donors. Produced via immunoSEQ multiplex PCR; TCRdb's table is partial and in-frame only. The data show about 190,000 clones, around 85% seen once. Sequences were obtained from PBMCs. Receptor source: a boy aged 2 to 10 in good health and CMV-seronegative. Each CDR3 is given with its conserved first and last residue. A D gene is named only where the DNA matches it firmly. Clone size, where shown, is once, few, many, or a class for clones that have expanded.

>TRBV5-8|TRBJ2-2|-|15|TRBD2
CASSSSGINTGELFF
TGTGCCAGCAGCTCTAGCGGGATCAACACCGGGGAGCTGTTTTTT
>TRBV5-1|TRBJ2-3|-|17|TRBD2
CASSLRMAGGPTDTQYF
TGCGCCAGCAGCTTGCGGATGGCGGGAGGGCCGACAGATACGCAGTATTTT
>TRBV6-5|TRBJ1-2|few|15|-
CASSPPGHLNYGYTF
TGTGCCAGCAGTCCACCGGGACACCTTAACTATGGCTACACCTTC
>TRBV18|TRBJ1-1|-|14|-
CASSPGASNTEAFF
TGTGCCAGCTCACCTGGGGCTTCGAACACTGAAGCTTTCTTT
>TRBV27|TRBJ2-3|few|15|TRBD1
CASSYRDRSTDTQYF
TGTGCCAGCTCCTACCGGGACAGGAGCACAGATACGCAGTATTTT
>TRBV5-1|TRBJ1-1|few|16|-
CASSVLQGQTNTEAFF
TGCGCCAGCAGCGTCCTCCAAGGACAGACGAACACTGAAGCTTTCTTT
>TRBV18|TRBJ2-2|once|16|-
CASSPPNRETTGELFF
TGTGCCAGCTCACCACCTAACCGGGAGACGACCGGGGAGCTGTTTTTT
>TRBV10-1|TRBJ1-6|-|13|TRBD1
CASSDRGNSPLHF
TGCGCCAGCAGTGACAGGGGGAATTCACCCCTCCACTTT
>TRBV10-2|TRBJ1-5|-|16|-
CASSEPAAGGNQPQHF
TGCGCCAGCAGTGAACCCGCGGCAGGGGGCAATCAGCCCCAGCATTTT
>TRBV7-9|TRBJ1-2|-|13|-
CASSLVAGDGYTF
TGTGCCAGCAGCTTAGTAGCAGGGGATGGCTACACCTTC
>TRBV11-2|TRBJ2-7|few|13|-
CASSLERDYEQYF
TGTGCCAGCAGCTTAGAACGGGATTACGAGCAGTACTTC
>TRBV5-1|TRBJ1-2|-|14|-
CASSTDVGNYGYTF
TGCGCCAGCTCTACAGATGTCGGAAACTATGGCTACACCTTC
>TRBV28|TRBJ1-5|-|16|-
CASSYPLESGYQPQHF
TGTGCCAGCAGCTACCCCCTTGAGAGTGGTTATCAGCCCCAGCATTTT
>TRBV30|TRBJ2-1|once|14|TRBD1
CAWSGDRGFNEQFF
TGTGCCTGGAGCGGGGACAGGGGATTCAATGAGCAGTTCTTC
>TRBV6-6|TRBJ2-7|-|12|TRBD1
CASSYTGGEQYF
TGTGCCAGCAGCTATACAGGGGGCGAGCAGTACTTC
>TRBV11-3|TRBJ2-5|-|14|-
CASSPLGGAATQYF
TGTGCCAGCAGCCCCCTAGGGGGTGCGGCGACCCAGTACTTC
>TRBV28|TRBJ1-5|-|15|-
CASSLYQGTDQPQHF
TGTGCCAGCAGTTTGTATCAGGGGACCGATCAGCCCCAGCATTTT
>TRBV19|TRBJ1-1|-|12|-
CASSTQNTEAFF
TGTGCCAGTAGTACACAAAACACTGAAGCTTTCTTT
>TRBV18|TRBJ2-1|few|20|TRBD2
CASSPEILAGLTSSYNEQFF
TGTGCCAGCTCACCAGAAATACTAGCGGGCCTTACTAGCTCCTACAATGAGCAGTTCTTC
>TRBV13|TRBJ2-1|-|15|TRBD2
CASSITSGGADEQFF
TGTGCCAGCAGCATCACTAGCGGGGGGGCGGATGAGCAGTTCTTC
>TRBV6-5|TRBJ1-4|-|14|-
CASSERGSYEKLFF
TGTGCCAGCAGTGAGCGGGGGTCGTATGAAAAACTGTTTTTT
>TRBV25-1|TRBJ2-7|-|15|-
CASSEASGGQYEQYF
TGTGCCAGCAGTGAAGCGTCAGGGGGGCAGTACGAGCAGTACTTC
>TRBV13|TRBJ1-1|-|14|-
CASSFERSLTEAFF
TGTGCCAGCAGCTTCGAGCGGTCCCTCACTGAAGCTTTCTTT
>TRBV2|TRBJ2-1|once|12|-
CASSEPTVFQFF
TGTGCCAGCAGTGAACCGACAGTTTTTCAGTTCTTC
>TRBV10-3|TRBJ1-3|-|17|-
CAISESILSGAGNTIYF
TGTGCCATCAGTGAGTCGATCCTTAGCGGGGCTGGAAACACCATATATTTT
>TRBV5-5|TRBJ2-2|few|15|-
CASSTTGSNTGELFF
TGTGCCAGCAGCACTACAGGGAGTAACACCGGGGAGCTGTTTTTT